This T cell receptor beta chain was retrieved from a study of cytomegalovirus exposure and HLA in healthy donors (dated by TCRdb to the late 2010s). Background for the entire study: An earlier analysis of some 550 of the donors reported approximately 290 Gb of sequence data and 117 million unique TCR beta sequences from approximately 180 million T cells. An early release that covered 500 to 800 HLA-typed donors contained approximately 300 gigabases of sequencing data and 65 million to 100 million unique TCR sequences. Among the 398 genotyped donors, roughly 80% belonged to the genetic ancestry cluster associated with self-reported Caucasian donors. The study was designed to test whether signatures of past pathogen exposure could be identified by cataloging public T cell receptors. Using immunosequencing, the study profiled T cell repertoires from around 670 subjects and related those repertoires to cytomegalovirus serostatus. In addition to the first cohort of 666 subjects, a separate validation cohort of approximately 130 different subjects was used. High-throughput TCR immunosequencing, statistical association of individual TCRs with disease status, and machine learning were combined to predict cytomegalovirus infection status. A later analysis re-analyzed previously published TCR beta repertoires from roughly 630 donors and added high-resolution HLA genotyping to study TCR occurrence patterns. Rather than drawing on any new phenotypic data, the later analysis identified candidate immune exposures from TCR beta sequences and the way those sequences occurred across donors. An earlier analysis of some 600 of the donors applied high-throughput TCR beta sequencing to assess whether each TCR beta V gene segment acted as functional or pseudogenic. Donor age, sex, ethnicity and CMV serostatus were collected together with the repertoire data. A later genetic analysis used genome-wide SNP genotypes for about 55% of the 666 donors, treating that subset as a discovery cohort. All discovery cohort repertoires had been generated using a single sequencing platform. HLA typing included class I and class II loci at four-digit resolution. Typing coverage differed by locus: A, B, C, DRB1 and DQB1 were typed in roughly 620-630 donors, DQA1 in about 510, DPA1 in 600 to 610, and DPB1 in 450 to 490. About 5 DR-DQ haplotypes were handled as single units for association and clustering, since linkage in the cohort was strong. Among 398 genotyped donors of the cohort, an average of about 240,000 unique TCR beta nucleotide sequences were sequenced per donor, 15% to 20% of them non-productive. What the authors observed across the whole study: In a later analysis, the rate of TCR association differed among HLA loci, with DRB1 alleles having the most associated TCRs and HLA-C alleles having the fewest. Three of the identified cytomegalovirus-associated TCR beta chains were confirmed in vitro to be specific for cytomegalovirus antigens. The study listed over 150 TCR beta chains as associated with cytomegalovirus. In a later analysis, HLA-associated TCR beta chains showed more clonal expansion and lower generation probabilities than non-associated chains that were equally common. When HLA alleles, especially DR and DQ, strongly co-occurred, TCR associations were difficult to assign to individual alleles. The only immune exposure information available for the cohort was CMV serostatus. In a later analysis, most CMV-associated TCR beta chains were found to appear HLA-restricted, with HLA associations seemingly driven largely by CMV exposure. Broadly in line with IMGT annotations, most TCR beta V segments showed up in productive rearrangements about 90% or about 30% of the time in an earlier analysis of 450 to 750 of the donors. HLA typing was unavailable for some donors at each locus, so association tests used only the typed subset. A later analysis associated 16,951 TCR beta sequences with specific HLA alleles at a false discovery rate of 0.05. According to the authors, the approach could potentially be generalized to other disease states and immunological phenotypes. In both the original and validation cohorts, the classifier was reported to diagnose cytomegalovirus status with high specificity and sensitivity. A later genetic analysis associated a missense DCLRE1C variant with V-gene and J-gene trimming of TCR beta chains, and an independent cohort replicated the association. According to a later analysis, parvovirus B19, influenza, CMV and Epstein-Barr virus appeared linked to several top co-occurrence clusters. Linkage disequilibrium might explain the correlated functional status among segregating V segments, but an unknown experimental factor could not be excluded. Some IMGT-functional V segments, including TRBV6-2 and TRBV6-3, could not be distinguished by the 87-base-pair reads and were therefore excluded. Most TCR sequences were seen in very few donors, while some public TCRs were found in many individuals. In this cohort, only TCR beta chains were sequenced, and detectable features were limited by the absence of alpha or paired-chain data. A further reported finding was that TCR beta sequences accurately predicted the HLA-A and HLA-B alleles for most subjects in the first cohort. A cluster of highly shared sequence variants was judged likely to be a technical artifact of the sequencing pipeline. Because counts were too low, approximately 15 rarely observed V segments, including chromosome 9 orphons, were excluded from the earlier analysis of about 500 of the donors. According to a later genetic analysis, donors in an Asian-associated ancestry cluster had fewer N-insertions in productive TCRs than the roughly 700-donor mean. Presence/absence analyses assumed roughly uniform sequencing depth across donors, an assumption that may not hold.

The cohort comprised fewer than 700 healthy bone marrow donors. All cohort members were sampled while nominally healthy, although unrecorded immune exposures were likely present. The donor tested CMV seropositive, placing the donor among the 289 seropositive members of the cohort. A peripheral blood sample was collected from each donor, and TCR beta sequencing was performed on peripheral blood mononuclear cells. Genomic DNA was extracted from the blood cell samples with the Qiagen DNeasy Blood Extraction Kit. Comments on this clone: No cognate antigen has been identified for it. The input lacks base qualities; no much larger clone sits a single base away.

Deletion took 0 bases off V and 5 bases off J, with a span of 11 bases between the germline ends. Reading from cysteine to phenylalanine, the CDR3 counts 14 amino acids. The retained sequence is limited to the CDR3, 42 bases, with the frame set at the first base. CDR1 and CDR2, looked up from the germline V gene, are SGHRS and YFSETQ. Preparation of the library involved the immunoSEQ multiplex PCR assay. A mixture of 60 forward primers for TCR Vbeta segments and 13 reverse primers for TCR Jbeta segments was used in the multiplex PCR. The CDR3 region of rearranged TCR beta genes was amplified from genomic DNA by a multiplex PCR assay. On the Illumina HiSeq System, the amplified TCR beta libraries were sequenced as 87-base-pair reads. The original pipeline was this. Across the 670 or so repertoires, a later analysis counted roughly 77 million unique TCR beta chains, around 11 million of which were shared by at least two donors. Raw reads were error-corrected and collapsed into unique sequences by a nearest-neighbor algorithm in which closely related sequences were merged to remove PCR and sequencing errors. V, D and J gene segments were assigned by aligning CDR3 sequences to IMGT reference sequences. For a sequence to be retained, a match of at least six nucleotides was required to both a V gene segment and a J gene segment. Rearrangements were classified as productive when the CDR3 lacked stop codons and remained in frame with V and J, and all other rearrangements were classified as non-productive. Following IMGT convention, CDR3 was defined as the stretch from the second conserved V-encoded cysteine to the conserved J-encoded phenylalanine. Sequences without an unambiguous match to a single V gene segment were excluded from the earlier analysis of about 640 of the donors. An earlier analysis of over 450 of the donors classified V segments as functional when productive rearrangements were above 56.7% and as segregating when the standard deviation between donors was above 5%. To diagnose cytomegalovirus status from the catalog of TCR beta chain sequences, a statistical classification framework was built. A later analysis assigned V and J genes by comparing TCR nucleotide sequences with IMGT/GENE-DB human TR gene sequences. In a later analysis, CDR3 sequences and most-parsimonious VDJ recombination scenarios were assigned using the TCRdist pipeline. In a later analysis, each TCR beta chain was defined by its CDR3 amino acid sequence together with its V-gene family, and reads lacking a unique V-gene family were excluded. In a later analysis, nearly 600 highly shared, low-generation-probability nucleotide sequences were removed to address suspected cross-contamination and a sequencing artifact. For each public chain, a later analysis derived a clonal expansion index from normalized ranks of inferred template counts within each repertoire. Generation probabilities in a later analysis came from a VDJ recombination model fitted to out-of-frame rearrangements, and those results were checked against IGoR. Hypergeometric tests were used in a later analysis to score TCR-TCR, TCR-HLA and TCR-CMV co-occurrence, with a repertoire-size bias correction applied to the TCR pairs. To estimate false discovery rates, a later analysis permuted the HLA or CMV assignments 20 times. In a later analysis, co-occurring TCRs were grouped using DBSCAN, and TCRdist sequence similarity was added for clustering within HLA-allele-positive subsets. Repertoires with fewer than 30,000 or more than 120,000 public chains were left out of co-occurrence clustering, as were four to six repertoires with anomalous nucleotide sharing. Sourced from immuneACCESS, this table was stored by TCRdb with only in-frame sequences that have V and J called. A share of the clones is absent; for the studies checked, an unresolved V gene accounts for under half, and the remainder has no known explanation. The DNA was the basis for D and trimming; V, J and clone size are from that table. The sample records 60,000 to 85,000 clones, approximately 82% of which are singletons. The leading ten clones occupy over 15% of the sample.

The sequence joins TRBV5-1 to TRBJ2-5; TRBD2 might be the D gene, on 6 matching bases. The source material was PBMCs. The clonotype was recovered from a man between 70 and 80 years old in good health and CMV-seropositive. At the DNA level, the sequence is TGCGCCAGCAGCTTGGGGCAGGAGGGGGAGACCCAGTACTTC. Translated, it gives CASSLGQEGETQYF. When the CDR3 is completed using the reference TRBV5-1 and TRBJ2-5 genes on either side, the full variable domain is KAGVTQTPRYLIKTRGQQVTLSCSPISGHRSVSWYQQTPGQGLQFLFEYFSETQRNKGNFPGRFSGRQFSNSRSEMNVSTLELGDSALYLCASSLGQEGETQYFGPGTRLLVL.